Each of the 18 T cell receptor beta chains below was sequenced from the same sample in a study of cytomegalovirus exposure and HLA in healthy donors. The PCR contained 60 Vbeta and 13 Jbeta primers. TCRdb's table, derived via immunoSEQ multiplex PCR, lists solely in-frame clones and lacks some. There are about 140,000 clones in the sample; 82% occur only once, and approximately 2% lies in the top ten. Sequencing was done on a sample of PBMCs. The receptors shown here come from a woman aged 40 to 49 in good health and CMV-seronegative.

The chain joins TRBV27 to TRBJ2-7; 12 bases agree with TRBD2. CDR1 and CDR2 (germline): MNHEY, SMNVEV (reference sequence). The CDR3 contains 17 residues. J gave up 3 bases and V 2 bases, and 8 bases lay outside the gene matches. Written as DNA, the CDR3 is TGTGCCAGCAGTTTAGGCCGACTAGCGGGAGTGGGCTACGAGCAGTACTTC. Its protein is CASSLGRLAGVGYEQYF.

The chain combines TRBV5-1 with TRBJ2-6, with D hard to call. This CDR3 has 15 residues. The germline CDR1 and CDR2 sequences are SGHRS and YFSETQ. Trimming cost V 0 bases and J 2 bases, with 6 bases left between them. CDR3 sequence (DNA): TGCGCCAGCAGCTTGGGCAACACTGGGGCCAACGTCCTGACTTTC. As protein: CASSLGNTGANVLTF.

The sample holds one count of this clone. The chain links TRBV5-1 to TRBJ2-1; TRBD2 aligns across 14 bases. From germline, CDR1 is SGHRS and CDR2 YFSETQ. This CDR3 contains 15 residues. The V gene end was trimmed by 1 base and the J gene end by 9 bases; junction bases not matched to a gene: 3. The CDR3: CASSLMGLAGAEQFF. In nucleotides, the CDR3 is TGCGCCAGCAGCTTGATGGGACTAGCGGGAGCTGAGCAGTTCTTC.

This rearrangement joins TRBV28 to TRBJ2-3; D possibly corresponds to TRBD1 (6 bases). This CDR3 contains 16 residues. Trimming pared 5 bases from V and 2 bases from J, leaving 17 bases between. Germline V gene data show CDR1 as MDHEN and CDR2 as SYDVKM. In DNA form, the CDR3 reads TGTGCCAGCAGTCCCGGAGCAGGGGCCCTCACAGATACGCAGTATTTT. It translates to CASSPGAGALTDTQYF.

V and J are TRBV30 and TRBJ1-5; no definite D call. The germline V gene has CDR1 GTSNPN and CDR2 SVGIG (reference sequence). The CDR3 length is 13 residues. V was clipped by 3 bases and J by 2 bases, with 8 bases between them. CDR3 sequence: CAWSQSGNQPQHF. The CDR3 region has the DNA TGTGCCTGGAGCCAGAGCGGCAATCAGCCCCAGCATTTT.

The chain is built from TRBV27 and TRBJ2-3; D perhaps matches TRBD2 (7 bases). Trimming took 2 bases from V and 2 from J, leaving 14 bases between them. Germline CDR1 and CDR2: MNHEY and SMNVEV (reference sequence). The CDR3 is made up of 16 amino acids. Here the CDR3 reads CASSLRGGATTDTQYF. CDR3 in DNA: TGTGCCAGCAGTTTAAGGGGGGGAGCCACCACAGATACGCAGTATTTT.

The rearrangement uses TRBV2 and TRBJ1-2; the D gene is possibly TRBD1 (6 bases). Trimming removed 6 bases at V and 8 bases at J, with 16 bases between. This CDR3 contains 13 residues. Germline V lookup: CDR1 SNHLY, CDR2 FYNNEI. The CDR3: CASSADRFDGYTF. The DNA of the CDR3 is TGTGCCAGCAGCGCCGACAGGTTCGACGGCTACACCTTC.

The chain employs TRBV28 and TRBJ1-1; possible D gene TRBD1, 5 bases. Germline-derived CDR1 and CDR2 are MDHEN and SYDVKM. The CDR3 has 13 residues. V was trimmed by 2 bases and J by 4 bases, leaving 8 bases between them. CDR3 protein: CASSLSRVTEAFF. DNA of the CDR3: TGTGCCAGCAGTTTAAGCAGGGTCACTGAAGCTTTCTTT.

The rearrangement joins TRBV7-6 to TRBJ2-7, with TRBD1 matching over 8 bases. Germline V gives CDR1 SGHVS, CDR2 FNYEAQ. This CDR3 is built from 12 residues. V shed 5 bases, J shed 7 bases, and the junction held 4 bases outside the gene matches. The DNA for the CDR3 is TGTGCCAGCAGCGGACAGGGAAGGGAGCAGTACTTC. Protein product: CASSGQGREQYF.

The chain recombines TRBV28 with TRBJ2-5, with a possible D match to TRBD2 (5 bases). Germline CDR1 is MDHEN and CDR2 is SYDVKM. V lost 1 base to trimming and J lost 7 bases, with 16 bases between them. This CDR3 comprises 15 residues. The CDR3 loop is CASSLLRGTLGTQYF. The CDR3 nucleotides read TGTGCCAGCAGTTTATTACGGGGAACCCTAGGGACCCAGTACTTC.

The genes are TRBV18 and TRBJ2-1; D uncertain. CDR1 and CDR2 (germline): KGHSH, LQKENI. Deletions cut 3 bases from V and 10 bases from J, with 13 bases between. The CDR3 runs to 13 residues. The CDR3 nucleotides are TGTGCCAGCTCACCTGCCCCCGGCAGGGAGCAGTTCTTC. Its protein is CASSPAPGREQFF.

CDR3 bases: TGTGCCAGCAGCTTGGGGGCACAGGGGGTCTACGAGCAGTACTTC. Encoded protein: CASSLGAQGVYEQYF. The V call is TRBV5-4, the J call TRBJ2-7; 8 bases match TRBD1. The V gene end was trimmed by 0 bases and the J gene end by 3 bases; junction bases not matched to a gene: 5. Looked up from germline, CDR1 is SGHNT and CDR2 is YYREEE (reference sequence). The CDR3 is made up of 15 amino acids.

The chain recombines TRBV5-6 with TRBJ1-4, with D tentatively TRBD1 (6 bases). The CDR3 runs to 18 residues. V lost 4 bases and J 0 bases, leaving 19 bases between the germline ends. Germline V gives CDR1 SGHDT, CDR2 YYEEEE. This CDR3 reads CASSLKMAGESTNEKLFF. CDR3 DNA: TGTGCCAGCAGCCTCAAGATGGCAGGGGAATCAACTAATGAAAAACTGTTTTTT.

This rearrangement joins TRBV28 to TRBJ2-2; possible D gene TRBD2, 6 bases. The ends were cut back, 4 bases at V and 4 bases at J, with 13 bases in the middle. This CDR3 spans 15 amino acids. Germline values: CDR1 MDHEN, CDR2 SYDVKM. The CDR3 here is CASSSPPGGTGELFF. The CDR3 region has the DNA TGTGCCAGCAGTTCCCCCCCCGGGGGCACCGGGGAGCTGTTTTTT.

The chain recombines TRBV19 with TRBJ1-2; D is uncertain. Trimming removed 5 bases at V and 0 bases at J, with 13 bases between. CDR1 is LNHDA and CDR2 is SQIVND in the germline V gene (reference sequence). The CDR3 sequence is 15 residues long. The CDR3: CASSELGSANYGYTF. CDR3 nucleotides: TGTGCCAGTAGTGAGCTGGGCTCGGCTAACTATGGCTACACCTTC.

The rearrangement joins TRBV7-3 to TRBJ1-1; TRBD1 is a possible D gene (5 bases). CDR1 is SGHTA and CDR2 is FQGTGA in the germline V gene. The V gene lost 5 bases and the J gene lost 0 bases, with 19 bases spanning the gap. CDR3 length equals 17 residues. CDR3 bases: TGTGCCAGCAGCCCCGGGCCGGGACGGGGGATGAACACTGAAGCTTTCTTT. Translated: CASSPGPGRGMNTEAFF.

In its sample, this clone was seen a few times. The rearrangement links TRBV19 to TRBJ1-2, with 7 bases that match TRBD1. This CDR3 contains 14 residues. The trim removed 3 bases at V and 6 bases at J, leaving 7 bases unmatched. The germline gives CDR1 LNHDA, CDR2 SQIVND (reference sequence). In nucleotides, the CDR3 is TGTGCCAGTAGTATTCCAGGGGGGCCAAATGGCTACACCTTC. Translated: CASSIPGGPNGYTF.

The J gene is TRBJ1-4, the V gene TRBV14; 10 bases align to TRBD1. J lost 1 base, V lost 5 bases, and 4 bases had no gene match. The CDR3 runs 16 residues. Germline V gene lookup returns CDR1 SGHDN and CDR2 FVKESK. The CDR3, as DNA: TGTGCCAGCAGCGCGACAGGGGGCGGAACTAATGAAAAACTGTTTTTT. This codes for CASSATGGGTNEKLFF.